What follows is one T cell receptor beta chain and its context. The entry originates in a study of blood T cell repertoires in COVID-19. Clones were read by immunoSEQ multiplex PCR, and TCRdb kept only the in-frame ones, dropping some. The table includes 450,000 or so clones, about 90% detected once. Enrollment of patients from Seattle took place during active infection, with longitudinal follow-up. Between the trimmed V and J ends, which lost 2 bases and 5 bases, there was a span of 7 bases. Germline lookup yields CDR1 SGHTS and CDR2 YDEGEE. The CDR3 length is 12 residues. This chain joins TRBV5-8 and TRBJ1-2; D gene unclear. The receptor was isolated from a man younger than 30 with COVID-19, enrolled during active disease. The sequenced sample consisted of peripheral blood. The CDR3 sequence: CASSLRGYGYTF. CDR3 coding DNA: TGTGCCAGCAGCTTACGGGGTTATGGCTACACCTTC.